This T cell receptor beta chain was found in a study of CD8 T cells in Susac syndrome. In blood CD8+ and CD4+ T cells, TCR beta underwent sequencing. Roughly 0.45 to 1 ug RNA was reverse transcribed with random hexamers. The immunoSEQ assay covered 54 Vbeta and 13 Jbeta segments for CDR3. TCRdb reprocessed the immunoSEQ multiplex PCR reads via MiXCR and lists one record per CDR3 protein. The table lists around 71,000 distinct CDR3 sequences, 85% to 95% of them singletons, with roughly 0.16% in the top ten. The CDR3 covers 12 residues. Deletions cut 3 bases from V and 5 bases from J, with 7 bases between. Germline values: CDR1 MDHEN, CDR2 SYDVKM.

The source of this sequence is a human donor with Susac syndrome. The chain employs TRBV28 and TRBJ2-5; D not certain. The sequencing input was CD4+ T cells from PBMCs. CDR3 bases: TGTGCCAGCAGTTTCAACTTTGAGACCCAGTACTTC. Its translation: CASSFNFETQYF.